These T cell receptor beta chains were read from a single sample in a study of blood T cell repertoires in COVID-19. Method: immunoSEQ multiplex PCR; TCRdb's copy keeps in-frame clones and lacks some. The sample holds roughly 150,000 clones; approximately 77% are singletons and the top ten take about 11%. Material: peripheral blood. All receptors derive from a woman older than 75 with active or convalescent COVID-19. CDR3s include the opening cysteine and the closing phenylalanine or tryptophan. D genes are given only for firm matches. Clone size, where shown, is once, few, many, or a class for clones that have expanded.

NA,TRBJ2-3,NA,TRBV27,CASSLSSASTDTQYF,TGTGCCAGCAGTTTATCTTCAGCGAGCACAGATACGCAGTATTTT
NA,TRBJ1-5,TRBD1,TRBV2,CASSGTGGGQPQHF,TGTGCCAGCAGCGGGACAGGTGGAGGGCAGCCCCAGCATTTT
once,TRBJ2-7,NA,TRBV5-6,CASSSLTVKGASEQYF,TGTGCCAGCAGCAGCCTGACAGTTAAGGGTGCCTCCGAGCAGTACTTC
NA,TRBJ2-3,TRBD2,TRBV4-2,CASSSSSGRTDTQYF,TGTGCCAGCAGCAGTTCTAGCGGGAGAACAGATACGCAGTATTTT
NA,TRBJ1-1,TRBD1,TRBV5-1,CASSALDRGVTEAFF,TGCGCCAGCAGCGCCCTGGACAGGGGGGTCACTGAAGCTTTCTTT
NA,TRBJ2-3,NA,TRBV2,CASKTPLGRGTDTQYF,TGTGCCAGCAAAACCCCTTTGGGCAGGGGAACAGATACGCAGTATTTT
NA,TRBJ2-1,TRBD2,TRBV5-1,CASSLTNSGRGGEQFF,TGCGCCAGCAGCCTGACTAATAGCGGGAGAGGCGGTGAGCAGTTCTTC
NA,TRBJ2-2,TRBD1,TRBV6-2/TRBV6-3,CASSYGTGRHGELFF,TGTGCCAGCAGTTACGGGACAGGTCGTCACGGGGAGCTGTTTTTT
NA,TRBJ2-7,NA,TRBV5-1,CASSLGFGRGADEQYF,TGCGCCAGCAGCTTGGGATTTGGGCGCGGGGCGGACGAGCAGTACTTC
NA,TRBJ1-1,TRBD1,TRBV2,CASTYQGQGITEAFF,TGTGCCAGCACTTACCAGGGACAGGGGATCACTGAAGCTTTCTTT
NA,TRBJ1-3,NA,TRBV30,CAWTPRGLSSGNTIYF,TGTGCCTGGACCCCTCGGGGGTTGAGCTCTGGAAACACCATATATTTT
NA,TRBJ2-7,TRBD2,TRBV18,CASSPLSGRGTYEQYF,TGTGCCAGCTCACCTCTTAGCGGGAGGGGTACCTACGAGCAGTACTTC
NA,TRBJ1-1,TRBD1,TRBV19,CASSTTMDRGQTGEAFF,TGTGCCAGTAGTACGACGATGGACAGGGGGCAAACCGGTGAAGCTTTCTTT
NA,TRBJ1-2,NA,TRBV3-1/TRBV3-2,CASSQAGGGYTF,TGTGCCAGCAGCCAAGCGGGAGGAGGCTACACCTTC
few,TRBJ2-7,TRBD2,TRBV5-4,CASSPGGLAEYEQYF,TGTGCCAGCAGCCCGGGGGGGCTAGCGGAGTACGAGCAGTACTTC
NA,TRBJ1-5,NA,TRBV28,CASSSQANQPQHF,TGTGCCAGCAGTTCACAGGCTAATCAGCCCCAGCATTTT
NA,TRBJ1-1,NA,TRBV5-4,CASSLKQGVNTEAFF,TGTGCCAGCAGCCTGAAACAGGGCGTGAACACTGAAGCTTTCTTT
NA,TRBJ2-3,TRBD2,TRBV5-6,CASSPTGTSGLAQYF,TGTGCCAGCAGCCCCACCGGGACTAGCGGACTCGCGCAGTATTTT
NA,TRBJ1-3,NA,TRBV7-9,CASSPNVGASGNTIYF,TGTGCCAGCAGCCCCAATGTGGGGGCGTCTGGAAACACCATATATTTT
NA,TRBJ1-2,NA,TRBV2,CASSEGTAYNYGYTF,TGTGCCAGCAGTGAAGGGACAGCTTACAACTATGGCTACACCTTC
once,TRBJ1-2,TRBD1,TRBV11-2,CASSLNLGGGYGYTF,TGTGCCAGCAGCTTAAATTTAGGGGGCGGCTATGGCTACACCTTC
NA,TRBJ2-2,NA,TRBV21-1,CASSKGTTGGWPGELFF,TGTGCCAGCAGCAAGGGAACGACAGGGGGATGGCCCGGGGAGCTGTTTTTT
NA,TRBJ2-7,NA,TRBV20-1,CSARHSYEQYF,TGCAGTGCTAGACACAGCTACGAGCAGTACTTC
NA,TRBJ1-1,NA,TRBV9,CASSPRGGGMNTEAFF,TGTGCCAGCAGCCCCCGGGGCGGGGGAATGAACACTGAAGCTTTCTTT
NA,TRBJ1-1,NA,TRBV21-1,CASSKLQRGTEAFF,TGTGCCAGCAGCAAACTGCAACGGGGCACTGAAGCTTTCTTT
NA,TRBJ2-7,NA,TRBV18,CASSPPQARAYEQYF,TGTGCCAGCTCACCACCCCAGGCGAGGGCCTACGAGCAGTACTTC
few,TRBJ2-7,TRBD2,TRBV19,CASGLVASEQYF,TGTGCCAGCGGACTAGTCGCCTCCGAGCAGTACTTC
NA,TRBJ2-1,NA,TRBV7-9,CASSLEGGYNEQFF,TGTGCCAGCAGCTTAGAGGGAGGATACAATGAGCAGTTCTTC
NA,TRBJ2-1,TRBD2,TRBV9,CASSVIGRGIWDEQFF,TGTGCCAGCAGCGTCATCGGGAGGGGGATATGGGATGAGCAGTTCTTC
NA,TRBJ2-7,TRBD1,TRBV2,CASSGTGNPYEQYF,TGTGCCAGCAGTGGGACAGGCAACCCCTACGAGCAGTACTTC
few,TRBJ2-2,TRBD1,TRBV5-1,CASSPEIQDRVLGELFF,TGCGCCAGCAGCCCGGAGATCCAAGACAGGGTACTCGGGGAGCTGTTTTTT
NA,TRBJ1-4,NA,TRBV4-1,CASSLAGLRIGEKLFF,TGCGCCAGCAGCCTCGCCGGACTTAGAATTGGGGAAAAACTGTTTTTT
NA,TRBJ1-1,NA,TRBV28,CASSPGQNTEAFF,TGTGCCAGCAGCCCGGGACAGAACACTGAAGCTTTCTTT
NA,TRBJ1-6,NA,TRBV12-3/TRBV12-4,CAVGTSFSPLHF,TGTGCCGTGGGGACATCCTTTTCACCCCTCCACTTT
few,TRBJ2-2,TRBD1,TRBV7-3,CASSADRARTGELFF,TGTGCCAGCAGCGCTGACAGGGCGCGGACCGGGGAGCTGTTTTTT
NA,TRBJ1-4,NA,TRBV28,CASSFRGAANEKLFF,TGTGCCAGCAGTTTTCGGGGGGCGGCTAATGAAAAACTGTTTTTT
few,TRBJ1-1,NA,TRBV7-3,CASSLGQGGPTEAFF,TGTGCCAGCAGCTTAGGCCAGGGAGGGCCCACTGAAGCTTTCTTT
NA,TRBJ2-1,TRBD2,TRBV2,CASSEELAGYNEQFF,TGTGCCAGCAGTGAGGAACTAGCGGGTTACAATGAGCAGTTCTTC
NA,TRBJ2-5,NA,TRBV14,CASSAQLLAAGQETQYF,TGTGCCAGCAGCGCCCAGTTGCTAGCTGCCGGCCAAGAGACCCAGTACTTC
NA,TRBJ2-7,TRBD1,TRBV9,CASSVGGQGHFDEQYF,TGTGCCAGCAGTGTCGGGGGACAGGGGCATTTTGACGAGCAGTACTTC
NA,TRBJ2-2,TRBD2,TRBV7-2,CASSLRGLADTTGELFF,TGTGCCAGCAGCTTAAGGGGACTAGCGGATACCACCGGGGAGCTGTTTTTT
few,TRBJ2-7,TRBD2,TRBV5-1,CASSVAGGGGYEQYF,TGCGCCAGCAGTGTGGCGGGAGGCGGGGGATACGAGCAGTACTTC
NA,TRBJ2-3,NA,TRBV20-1,CSASKTRTTSTDTQYF,TGCAGTGCTAGTAAGACCAGGACTACTAGCACAGATACGCAGTATTTT
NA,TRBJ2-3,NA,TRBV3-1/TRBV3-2,CASSRGGKRADTQYF,TGTGCCAGCAGCCGGGGGGGCAAAAGGGCAGATACGCAGTATTTT
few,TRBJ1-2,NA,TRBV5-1,CASSLGAPAYYGYTF,TGCGCCAGCAGCTTGGGCGCCCCCGCGTACTATGGCTACACCTTC
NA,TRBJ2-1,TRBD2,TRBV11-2,CASSLVLLTSSSEQFF,TGTGCCAGCAGCTTAGTCTTACTGACTAGCTCTAGTGAGCAGTTCTTC